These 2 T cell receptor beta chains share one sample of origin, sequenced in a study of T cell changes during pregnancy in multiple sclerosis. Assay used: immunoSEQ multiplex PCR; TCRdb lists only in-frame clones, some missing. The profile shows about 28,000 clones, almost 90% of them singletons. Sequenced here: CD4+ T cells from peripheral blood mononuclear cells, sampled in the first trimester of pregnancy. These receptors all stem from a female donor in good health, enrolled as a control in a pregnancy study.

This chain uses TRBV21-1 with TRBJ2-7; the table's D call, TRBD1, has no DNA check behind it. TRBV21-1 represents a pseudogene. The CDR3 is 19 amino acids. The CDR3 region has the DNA TGTGCCAGCATTCTCATCCCCCCTTTCAAACAGGGGTGTCCGTACGAGCAGTACTTC. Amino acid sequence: CASILIPPFKQGCPYEQYF.

CDR3: CASSQQGDYGYTF. CDR3 nucleotides: TGTGCCAGCTCTCAACAGGGGGACTATGGCTACACCTTC. This chain links TRBV18 with TRBJ1-2, with 8 bases lining up with TRBD1. The CDR3 contains 13 residues. The V segment lost 6 bases and the J segment 3 bases; nucleotides outside the gene matches: 3. The germline gives CDR1 KGHSH, CDR2 LQKENI.